This record looks at one T cell receptor (beta chain) sequence and its context. The V and J ends lost 3 bases and 1 base, in that order; junction bases with no gene match: 5. Germline CDR1 SGHRS, CDR2 YFSETQ. The CDR3 covers 16 residues. Measured with immunoSEQ multiplex PCR; TCRdb has only the in-frame clones, and not every one. The sample holds around 190,000 clones, 86% seen once. This record belongs to a study of blood T cell repertoires in COVID-19. The sequenced sample was peripheral blood. V and J are TRBV5-1 and TRBJ2-1, with 9 bases fitting TRBD1. This receptor was taken from a man aged 70 or older with active or convalescent COVID-19. The CDR3, as DNA: TGCGCCAGCAGCTCTCGGGGACAGGGATCCTACAATGAGCAGTTCTTC. Protein sequence: CASSSRGQGSYNEQFF.